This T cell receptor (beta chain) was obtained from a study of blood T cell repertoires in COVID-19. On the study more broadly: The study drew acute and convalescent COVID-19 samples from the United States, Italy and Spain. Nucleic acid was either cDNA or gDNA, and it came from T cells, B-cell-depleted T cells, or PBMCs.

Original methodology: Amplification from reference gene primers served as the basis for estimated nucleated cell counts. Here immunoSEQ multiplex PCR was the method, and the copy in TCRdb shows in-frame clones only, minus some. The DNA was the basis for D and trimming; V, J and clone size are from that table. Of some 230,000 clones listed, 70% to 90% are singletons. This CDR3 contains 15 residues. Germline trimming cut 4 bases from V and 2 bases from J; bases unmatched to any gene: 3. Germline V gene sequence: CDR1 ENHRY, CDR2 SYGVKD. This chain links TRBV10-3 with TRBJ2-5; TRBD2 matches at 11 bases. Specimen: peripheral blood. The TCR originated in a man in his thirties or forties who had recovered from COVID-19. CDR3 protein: CAISVAGGRQETQYF. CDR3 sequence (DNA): TGTGCCATCAGTGTAGCGGGGGGGCGTCAAGAGACCCAGTACTTC.